Listed here are 14 T cell receptor beta chains from one sample, sequenced in a study of long-term antiretroviral therapy in people with HIV. A v3.0 immunoSEQ assay was performed at survey level. This table comes from immunoSEQ multiplex PCR, and its TCRdb copy is limited to in-frame clones, with some not included. The sample holds over 30,000 clones, roughly 77% seen once. The sample consisted of unsorted PBMCs, taken 1.9 years after starting antiretroviral therapy. The receptors derive from a man younger than 30 with HIV.

This clone was counted once. This sequence joins TRBV12-5 and TRBJ1-5, with 10 bases aligning to TRBD1. The CDR3 runs to 20 residues. Germline V lookup: CDR1 LGHNT, CDR2 FRNRAP. V gave up 4 bases and J gave up 0 bases; unmatched junction bases: 15. The CDR3 coding sequence is TGTGCTAGTGGTTCCCTTCGAGGGACAGGGGATTGGGGTAGCAATCAGCCCCAGCATTTT. This translates into CASGSLRGTGDWGSNQPQHF.

This clone appeared once. The chain recombines TRBV7-8 with TRBJ2-1; no firm D call. The CDR3 has 14 residues. Trimming removed 3 bases at V and 8 bases at J, with 14 bases between. Per germline, CDR1 SGHVS and CDR2 FQNEAQ. The CDR3 is CASSLSPQVYEQFF. The CDR3 nucleotides are TGTGCCAGCAGCTTGAGCCCCCAGGTATATGAGCAGTTCTTC.

The chain combines TRBV7-8 with TRBJ1-5; D unclear. V was clipped by 1 base and J by 7 bases, with 8 bases between them. Germline lookup yields CDR1 SGHVS and CDR2 FQNEAQ. The CDR3 extends over 13 amino acids. The CDR3 DNA is TGTGCCAGCAGCTTAGAGGGTGACCAGCCCCAGCATTTT. Translated, it gives CASSLEGDQPQHF.

The chain carries TRBV7-9 and TRBJ2-2, with D tentatively TRBD1 (6 bases). Germline V gene data show CDR1 as SEHNR and CDR2 as FQNEAQ (reference sequence). V lost 0 bases and J 0 bases, leaving 17 bases between the germline ends. The CDR3 is 19 amino acids. The CDR3 nucleotides are TGTGCCAGCAGCTTAGCGAAATGGTGGCAGGGGTCGAACACCGGGGAGCTGTTTTTT. Residues: CASSLAKWWQGSNTGELFF.

The chain uses TRBV11-2 and TRBJ1-2; 8 bases align to TRBD1. This CDR3 has 15 amino acids. Germline CDR1 reads SGHAT; CDR2 reads FQNNGV. V was clipped by 5 bases and J by 4 bases; unmatched bases: 9. This CDR3 is CASSKNPGQGYGYTF. CDR3 DNA: TGTGCCAGCAGCAAAAACCCTGGACAGGGCTATGGCTACACCTTC.

The chain links TRBV11-2 to TRBJ1-1; the D gene is possibly TRBD1 (5 bases). Looked up from germline, CDR1 is SGHAT and CDR2 is FQNNGV. This CDR3 spans 15 amino acids. V was cut by 2 bases and J by 2 bases, with 12 bases left in between. The CDR3 DNA follows: TGTGCCAGCAGCTTACTCGCAGGGTATAACACTGAAGCTTTCTTT. Amino acid sequence: CASSLLAGYNTEAFF. Filled out from reference TRBV11-2 and TRBJ1-1, the complete variable domain reads EAGVAQSPRYKIIEKRQSVAFWCNPISGHATLYWYQQILGQGPKLLIQFQNNGVVDDSQLPKDRFSAERLKGVDSTLKIQPAKLEDSAVYLCASSLLAGYNTEAFFGQGTRLTVV.

A remark on this clone: The germline gene is not matched at one end of the junction; a read error may be the cause. V is TRBV7-7 and J is TRBJ1-4; 9 bases fit TRBD1. The CDR3 is 13 residues long. Per germline, CDR1 SSHAT and CDR2 FNYEAQ (reference sequence). The CDR3 region has the DNA TGTGCTAGCAGCCGGGACAGGGATGAAAAACTGTTTTTT. Its translation is CASSRDRDEKLFF.

In DNA form, the CDR3 reads TGTGCCAGCAGCTTGTTCACTAGCGGGGGGGACTACAATGAGCAGTTCTTC. Translation: CASSLFTSGGDYNEQFF. V is TRBV13 and J is TRBJ2-1; 13 positions agree with TRBD2. J was trimmed by 3 bases and V by 3 bases; bases with no gene match: 5. This CDR3 has 17 residues. CDR1 is PRHDT and CDR2 is FYEKMQ in the germline V gene (reference sequence).

The chain joins TRBV2 to TRBJ2-5; 8 bases align to TRBD1. The CDR3 totals 14 residues. V gave up 8 bases and J gave up 5 bases; unmatched junction bases: 10. Germline CDR1 is SNHLY and CDR2 is FYNNEI. The CDR3 loop is CASESPGGLETQYF. CDR3 DNA sequence: TGTGCCAGCGAGTCCCCAGGGGGCTTGGAGACCCAGTACTTC.

This chain uses TRBV18 with TRBJ2-5, with D possibly TRBD1 on 6 matching bases. The ends were cut back, 0 bases at V and 5 bases at J, with 10 bases in the middle. CDR3 length equals 14 residues. Germline-derived CDR1 and CDR2 are KGHSH and LQKENI. CDR3 sequence (DNA): TGTGCCAGCTCACCACCAGGGGGATTGGAGACCCAGTACTTC. Translation gives CASSPPGGLETQYF.

V and J are TRBV4-1 and TRBJ1-3; the D is unclear. This CDR3 is built from 17 residues. The ends were cut back, 2 bases at V and 4 bases at J, with 18 bases in the middle. The V gene's germline CDR1 is MGHRA and CDR2 YSYEKL. CDR3 residues: CASSQLDIIQAGNTIYF. As DNA, the CDR3 is TGCGCCAGCAGCCAACTTGACATAATCCAGGCGGGAAACACCATATATTTT.

The rearrangement joins TRBV6-1 to TRBJ2-2; 10 bases match TRBD1. Germline values: CDR1 MNHNS, CDR2 SASEGT. With 7 bases clipped from V and 3 bases from J, the junction kept 5 bases outside the gene matches. The CDR3 length is 15 residues. Here the CDR3 DNA reads TGTGCCAGCATTACGGGACAGGGGCACACCGGGGAGCTGTTTTTT. Translation gives CASITGQGHTGELFF.

The CDR3 coding sequence is TGTGCCATTGGACAGGCAAATTCACCCCTCCACTTT. Translation gives CAIGQANSPLHF. The chain links TRBV10-3 to TRBJ1-6; 7 nucleotides align to TRBD1. The length of the CDR3 is 12 residues. The V and J ends lost 9 bases and 7 bases, in that order; junction bases with no gene match: 3. Germline CDR1 is ENHRY and CDR2 is SYGVKD.

This clone was observed a handful of times. This rearrangement joins TRBV7-8 to TRBJ1-2; D might be TRBD1 (5 bases). The germline V gene has CDR1 SGHVS and CDR2 FQNEAQ. Deletions cut 5 bases from V and 8 bases from J, with 21 bases between. The CDR3 runs to 15 residues. DNA for the CDR3: TGTGCCAGCAGCCCCAGAGTGGGACCGGAAGCCGGCTACACCTTC. Residues: CASSPRVGPEAGYTF.